The rows below give T cell receptor beta chains drawn from one sample of a study of graft-versus-host responses after intestinal transplantation. Libraries were prepared by immunoSEQ multiplex PCR; TCRdb keeps only in-frame clonotypes and omits some of them. The sample holds about 66,000 clones; less than 95% are singletons and the top ten take roughly 1.3%. No antigens are known for them. The sequencing used unstimulated CD8+ T cells sorted from spleen or lymph node cells, collected before intestinal transplant. Receptor source: a human donor who received an intestinal transplant. Each CDR3 is given with its conserved first and last residue. A D gene is named only where the DNA matches it firmly. Size is omitted from some rows. Given values are once, few, many or a class for expanded clones.

clone_size d_call j_call v_call cdr3_nt cdr3_aa
once - TRBJ2-5 TRBV9 TGTGCCAGCAGCGTAGGTGCGAGTACTCAAGAGACCCAGTACTTC CASSVGASTQETQYF
- TRBD2 TRBJ2-2 TRBV9 TGTGCCAGCAGCCCTAGCGGGGGAGACACCGGGGAGCTGTTTTTT CASSPSGGDTGELFF
- - TRBJ1-5 TRBV2 TGTGCCAGCAGTGAATCGGGGTCGAGCGTATATAGCAATCAGCCCCAGCATTTT CASSESGSSVYSNQPQHF
- TRBD2 TRBJ2-1 TRBV2 TGTGCCAGCAGTGAAGTCTCGGGGGGGTCCAATGAGCAGTTCTTC CASSEVSGGSNEQFF
- - TRBJ1-1 TRBV13 TGTGCCAGCAGCTTAGCTGTGAACACTGAAGCTTTCTTT CASSLAVNTEAFF
- TRBD2 TRBJ2-1 TRBV15 TGTGCCACCAGCACAGGGACTAGCGGGGGCGATGAGCAGTTCTTC CATSTGTSGGDEQFF
- - TRBJ1-5 TRBV27 TGTGCCAGCAGTCTATCCCCCTCAGGGGCCCTCAATCAGCCCCAGCATTTT CASSLSPSGALNQPQHF
- TRBD2 TRBJ2-3 TRBV29-1 TGCAGCGTCCCTAGCGGGGGGGCCAGAGATACGCAGTATTTT CSVPSGGARDTQYF
once - TRBJ2-7 TRBV4-1 TGCGCCAGCAGCCAAGATGGGCCCAGGGGAACCTACGAGCAGTACTTC CASSQDGPRGTYEQYF
- - TRBJ1-2 TRBV29-1 TGCAGCGTTGAGGAGTATGGCTACACCTTC CSVEEYGYTF
- TRBD1 TRBJ2-7 TRBV6-5 TGTGCCAGCAGAGAGGGACAGGGAGCCTCCTACGAGCAGTACTTC CASREGQGASYEQYF
- - TRBJ1-3 TRBV4-1 TGCGCCAGCAGCCAAGATATCGGAGCTGGAAACACCATATATTTT CASSQDIGAGNTIYF
- TRBD2 TRBJ2-3 TRBV13 TGTGCCAGCAGCCCCCGGGGAGCGGGGGGGCGAGGCACAGATACGCAGTATTTT CASSPRGAGGRGTDTQYF
- TRBD1 TRBJ1-6 TRBV6-5 TGTGCCAGCAGTTACTCGCTCGACAGGGTGGATTCACCCCTCCACTTT CASSYSLDRVDSPLHF
- - TRBJ2-7 TRBV6-5 TGTGCCAGCAGCCGCGGGACAGCGAGCGAGCAGTACTTC CASSRGTASEQYF
- - TRBJ1-2 TRBV2 TGTGCCAGCAGTGAAGCCCGGGGGGCCTATGGCTACACCTTC CASSEARGAYGYTF
- - TRBJ2-3 TRBV5-4 TGTGCCAGCAGCGCAGGGACTAGCACAGATACGCAGTATTTT CASSAGTSTDTQYF
- - TRBJ1-3 TRBV6-5 TGTGCCAGCAGTAACACACAGGGTATGGGAAACACCATATATTTT CASSNTQGMGNTIYF
- TRBD1 TRBJ2-7 TRBV9 TGTGCCAGCAGCGTTGGGGACAGCGCGATTTCCTACGAGCAGTACTTC CASSVGDSAISYEQYF
- TRBD1 TRBJ1-1 TRBV11-2 TGTGCCAGCGCCCAGGACAGGTTGAACACTGAAGCTTTCTTT CASAQDRLNTEAFF
- TRBD1 TRBJ1-5 TRBV7-6 TGTGCCAGCAGCGTGGGACAGGGTTGGGGTCAGCCCCAGCATTTT CASSVGQGWGQPQHF
- - TRBJ2-2 TRBV2 TGTGCCAGCAGTTATAACGGGGAGCTGTTTTTT CASSYNGELFF
- TRBD1 TRBJ1-3 TRBV18 TGTGCCAGCTCACCGCGGGACAGGGGGGCAGAAAACACCATATATTTT CASSPRDRGAENTIYF
- - TRBJ2-7 TRBV10-3 TGTGCCTTACCCACGGGGTCCTACGAGCAGTACTTC CALPTGSYEQYF
- - TRBJ2-7 TRBV27 TGTGCCAGCAGCCAGACGGACACCATCTACGAGCAGTACTTC CASSQTDTIYEQYF
- - TRBJ2-7 TRBV2 TGTGCCAGCACAGGGGGGCACGAGCAGTACTTC CASTGGHEQYF
- TRBD2 TRBJ2-1 TRBV7-7 TGTGCTAGCAGCTTAGGGCTAGCGGGGGGGCTGCTCCACAATGAGCAGTTCTTC CASSLGLAGGLLHNEQFF
- - TRBJ2-7 TRBV6-1 TGTGCCAGCAGTGAAGGCATGACAGAGATCTACGAGCAGTACTTC CASSEGMTEIYEQYF
- TRBD1 TRBJ2-5 TRBV5-8 TGTGCCAGCAGTCGCCGGACAGGGGGCCAAGAGACCCAGTACTTC CASSRRTGGQETQYF
- - TRBJ1-1 TRBV9 TGTGCCAGCAGCGTAGCTCGGGAGAACACTGAAGCTTTCTTT CASSVARENTEAFF
- - TRBJ1-5 TRBV7-9 TGTGCCAGCAGCCCCAGCGCAGATCAGCCCCAGCATTTT CASSPSADQPQHF
- TRBD2 TRBJ2-7 TRBV5-1 TGCGCCAGCAGCTTGGCTGGGGGGGGGTCGTACGAGCAGTACTTC CASSLAGGGSYEQYF
- TRBD1 TRBJ1-5 TRBV6-6 TGTGCCAGCAGTTACTCGACGACAGGGAGCAATCAGCCCCAGCATTTT CASSYSTTGSNQPQHF
- TRBD1 TRBJ1-1 TRBV7-8 TGTGCCAGCAGCCCCCGCCGCCAGGGGGCGAAAAGGAACACTGAAGCTTTCTTT CASSPRRQGAKRNTEAFF
- - TRBJ1-5 TRBV9 TGTGCCAGCAGCGCGGTGGGGGGACAGCCCCAGCATTTT CASSAVGGQPQHF
- TRBD2 TRBJ2-7 TRBV10-1 TGCGCCAGCAGTGAGGGACTAGCGGGGGGCTACGAGCAGTACTTC CASSEGLAGGYEQYF
- - TRBJ2-2 TRBV29-1 TGCAGCGTTGGAAGGCAGGGGAGCACCGGGGAGCTGTTTTTT CSVGRQGSTGELFF
- TRBD2 TRBJ2-7 TRBV9 TGTGCCAGCAGCGTAGCCCCTACTAGCGACTACGAGCAGTACTTC CASSVAPTSDYEQYF
- - TRBJ2-1 TRBV13 TGTGCCAGCAGCTTAACTAGGGACAATGAGCAGTTCTTC CASSLTRDNEQFF
- - TRBJ2-7 TRBV13 TGTGCCAGCAGCACGGCGGACTACTACGAGCAGTACTTC CASSTADYYEQYF
- TRBD2 TRBJ2-1 TRBV7-8 TGTGCCAGCAGCACCCCCGGGACTAGAGGCAATGAGCAGTTCTTC CASSTPGTRGNEQFF
once - TRBJ1-2 TRBV6-1 TGTGCCAGCAGTGCCAGGGGTGGTCGGTCCTATGGCTACACCTTC CASSARGGRSYGYTF
- TRBD1 TRBJ1-2 TRBV13 TGTGCCAGCACCGAAGACCGGGACAGCTCTAACTATGGCTACACCTTC CASTEDRDSSNYGYTF
- - TRBJ2-3 TRBV9 TGTGCCAGCAGCGTAGCTTGGGGGGGCACAGATACGCAGTATTTT CASSVAWGGTDTQYF
- TRBD1 TRBJ2-7 TRBV6-5 TGTGCCAGCAGCCTCGACAGGGTCTCCTACGAGCAGTACTTC CASSLDRVSYEQYF
- - TRBJ2-5 TRBV5-8 TGTGCCAGCAGCTTGGGGACAGCCACAGAGACCCAGTACTTC CASSLGTATETQYF
- - TRBJ1-6 TRBV5-8 TGTGCCATCTCAGGACGTTGGGGGGCCCTCCACTTT CAISGRWGALHF
- - TRBJ2-2 TRBV27 TGTGCCAGCAGTTTAGGGCTAAGGCCCGGGGAGCTGTTTTTT CASSLGLRPGELFF